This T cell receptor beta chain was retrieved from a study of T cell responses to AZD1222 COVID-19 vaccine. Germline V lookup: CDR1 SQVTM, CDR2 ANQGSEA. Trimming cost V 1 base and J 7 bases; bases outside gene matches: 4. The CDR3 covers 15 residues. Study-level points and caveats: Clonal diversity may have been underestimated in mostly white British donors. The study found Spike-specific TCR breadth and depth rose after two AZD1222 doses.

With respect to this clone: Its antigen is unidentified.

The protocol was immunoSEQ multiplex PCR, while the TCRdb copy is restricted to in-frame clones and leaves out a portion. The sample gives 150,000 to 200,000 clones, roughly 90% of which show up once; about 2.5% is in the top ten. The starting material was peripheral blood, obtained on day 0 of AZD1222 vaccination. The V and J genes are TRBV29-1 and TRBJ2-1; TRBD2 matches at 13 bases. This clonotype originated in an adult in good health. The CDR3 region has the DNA TGCAGCGTTGAAGTCGGGACTAGCGGGGCTAATGAGCAGTTCTTC. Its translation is CSVEVGTSGANEQFF.